Shown below are 27 T cell receptor beta chains from a single sample sequenced in a study of shared clonotypes between healthy human individuals. The table came from immunoSEQ multiplex PCR; TCRdb's copy has only in-frame clones and leaves some out. The sample has 2 million to 2.5 million clones; more than 85% are singletons. The sequenced sample was naive CD4+ T cells from PBMCs. Subset noted: CD45RA+ positively selected. The receptors come from a man in his late teens or twenties in good health. Some clones in this sample may be carry-over from other donors' samples.

J is TRBJ2-7 and V is TRBV28; possibly TRBD2 for D (6 bases). Germline lookup yields CDR1 MDHEN and CDR2 SYDVKM. The CDR3 contains 15 residues. Trimming shortened V by 7 bases and J by 4 bases, and 20 bases separated the two germline ends. The CDR3: CASTSPGGTKYEQYF. The CDR3 DNA sequence: TGTGCCAGCACCTCTCCTGGGGGGACCAAGTACGAGCAGTACTTC.

The rearrangement joins TRBV28 to TRBJ1-2; D gene ambiguous. Germline V lookup: CDR1 MDHEN, CDR2 SYDVKM. This CDR3 contains 17 residues. The germline V and J ends were trimmed by 4 bases and 0 bases, with 18 bases remaining between them. The CDR3 sequence: CASSSSGFVPTNYGYTF. CDR3 sequence (DNA): TGTGCCAGCAGTTCCTCTGGGTTCGTCCCTACTAACTATGGCTACACCTTC.

This sequence joins TRBV2 and TRBJ2-1, with TRBD1 matching 8 bases. The CDR3 has 14 amino acids. CDR1 is SNHLY, CDR2 FYNNEI, per germline. Losses at the gene ends were 8 bases for V and 1 base for J; bases not matched to a gene: 4. CDR3 protein: CASLWDRSYNEQFF. The DNA of the CDR3 is TGTGCCAGCCTATGGGACAGGTCCTACAATGAGCAGTTCTTC.

To note about this clone: Other nucleotide sequences in the sample specify the same CDR3. This chain joins TRBV6-1 and TRBJ2-7; D is unclear. CDR1 is MNHNS and CDR2 is SASEGT in the germline V gene. Trimming took 1 base from V and 0 from J, leaving 7 bases between them. The CDR3 covers 14 residues. The CDR3 DNA follows: TGTGCCAGCAGTGAAGTCAGACGCTCCTACGAGCAGTACTTC. Translated: CASSEVRRSYEQYF.

The V gene is TRBV10-3, the J gene TRBJ1-1; D remains unclear. Germline V CDR1 and CDR2: ENHRY, SYGVKD. Trimming left V 0 bases short and J 1 base short, with 15 bases between. The CDR3 contains 17 residues. The CDR3: CAISESGIPHPNTEAFF. The CDR3 region has the DNA TGTGCCATCAGTGAGTCGGGGATCCCCCACCCGAACACTGAAGCTTTCTTT.

V is TRBV6-5 and J is TRBJ2-3; 9 positions match TRBD1. With V trimmed by 10 bases and J by 3 bases, 5 bases remained unmatched. From germline, CDR1 is MNHEY and CDR2 SVGAGI. This CDR3 region has 13 residues. This CDR3 is CATRDRVTDTQYF. For the CDR3, the DNA is TGTGCCACCAGGGACAGGGTAACAGATACGCAGTATTTT.

CDR3 nucleotide sequence: TGTGCCAGCAGTTTGACCTCGGGGTGGGGGAATTCACCCCTCCACTTT. The encoded protein is CASSLTSGWGNSPLHF. The chain has TRBV28 and TRBJ1-6; TRBD1 might be the D (5 bases). Germline V CDR1 and CDR2: MDHEN, SYDVKM. The CDR3 covers 16 residues. Between the trimmed V and J ends, which lost 3 bases and 7 bases, there was a span of 16 bases.

The chain is built from TRBV14 and TRBJ2-1; D is ambiguous. V gave up 1 base and J gave up 10 bases, with 8 bases separating them. The CDR3 contains 12 residues. Per germline, CDR1 SGHDN and CDR2 FVKESK. CDR3 bases: TGTGCCAGCAGCCAAGGGTGGGCCGAGCAGTTCTTC. Its protein is CASSQGWAEQFF.

The genes are TRBV5-1 and TRBJ2-3, with no clear D. V was pared by 1 base and J by 5 bases, with 11 bases between. CDR3 size: 14 residues. Looked up from germline, CDR1 is SGHRS and CDR2 is YFSETQ. The CDR3 DNA reads TGCGCCAGCAGCTTGATGACTCAACAAGATACGCAGTATTTT. This gives the protein CASSLMTQQDTQYF.

J is TRBJ2-7 and V is TRBV18; TRBD1 agrees at 7 bases. V was clipped by 6 bases and J by 5 bases; unmatched bases: 10. Germline CDR1 KGHSH, CDR2 LQKENI. The CDR3 covers 14 residues. The CDR3 loop reads CASSPDRVGNEQYF. In nucleotides, the CDR3 is TGTGCCAGCTCGCCAGACAGGGTCGGCAACGAGCAGTACTTC.

This clone showed up just once. Additional DNA sequences in this sample encode the identical CDR3. The CDR3 loop reads CASKYQETQYF. The CDR3 DNA sequence: TGTGCCAGCAAATACCAAGAGACCCAGTACTTC. J is TRBJ2-5 and V is TRBV2, with D unclear. V lost 7 bases and J lost 0, with 3 bases in between. CDR3 size: 11 residues. In germline, CDR1 is SNHLY, CDR2 FYNNEI.

The rearrangement links TRBV29-1 to TRBJ1-2; tentative D call: TRBD1 (5 bases). The germline gives CDR1 SQVTM, CDR2 ANQGSEA. The CDR3 is made up of 11 amino acids. Trimming cost V 8 bases and J 6 bases, with 13 bases left between them. The CDR3: CSTIGDDGYTF. The CDR3 nucleotides read TGCAGCACAATAGGGGACGATGGCTACACCTTC.

This chain uses TRBV18 with TRBJ1-1; D gene unclear. Germline V gives CDR1 KGHSH, CDR2 LQKENI. The CDR3 runs to 13 residues. V was cut by 8 bases and J by 2 bases, with 12 bases left in between. The chain's CDR3 is CASTVGRNTEAFF. The CDR3 region has the DNA TGTGCCAGCACGGTGGGCCGCAACACTGAAGCTTTCTTT.

This chain connects TRBV5-1 to TRBJ1-5; D ambiguous. Trimming pared 1 base from V and 6 bases from J, leaving 8 bases between. CDR3 length equals 13 residues. Germline V gene lookup returns CDR1 SGHRS and CDR2 YFSETQ. In DNA, the CDR3 is TGCGCCAGCAGCTTGTTTGGTACTCAGCCCCAGCATTTT. Translation: CASSLFGTQPQHF.

Points on this clone: Within the sample, other DNA sequences also encode this same CDR3. The chain recombines TRBV6-1 with TRBJ2-7; D gene uncertain. Germline loops: CDR1 MNHNS, CDR2 SASEGT. The CDR3 spans 14 residues. The V and J ends lost 3 bases and 0 bases respectively, with 9 bases between them. The CDR3 protein is CASSEAADSYEQYF. The CDR3 region has the DNA TGTGCCAGCAGTGAGGCGGCAGACTCCTACGAGCAGTACTTC.

This chain links TRBV7-3 with TRBJ2-7, with D possibly TRBD2 on 6 matching bases. Germline V lookup: CDR1 SGHTA, CDR2 FQGTGA. The germline V and J ends were trimmed by 5 bases and 1 base, with 15 bases remaining between them. The CDR3 covers 15 residues. The DNA for the CDR3 is TGTGCCAGCAGCCCCCAAGGGCGGGGATCCTACGAGCAGTACTTC. It translates to CASSPQGRGSYEQYF. The whole variable domain, filled in from reference TRBV7-3 and TRBJ2-7, reads GAGVSQTPSNKVTEKGKYVELRCDPISGHTALYWYRQSLGQGPEFLIYFQGTGAADDSGLPNDRFFAVRPEGSVSTLKIQRTERGDSAVYLCASSPQGRGSYEQYFGPGTRLTVT.

This chain joins TRBV7-2 and TRBJ2-1; a weak D match, TRBD2 (5 bases). This CDR3 region has 16 residues. Germline CDR1 SGHTA, CDR2 FQGNSA. V lost 3 bases and J lost 6, with 18 bases in between. The CDR3 is CASSFVAPITGNEQFF. The CDR3 coding sequence is TGTGCCAGCAGCTTCGTAGCGCCGATCACGGGCAATGAGCAGTTCTTC.

V is TRBV5-4 and J is TRBJ1-2; D perhaps matches TRBD1 (5 bases). This CDR3 comprises 16 residues. V lost 4 bases and J lost 4, with 20 bases in between. Looked up from germline, CDR1 is SGHNT and CDR2 is YYREEE (reference sequence). The CDR3 DNA reads TGTGCCAGCAGCCCCAGTTCCTTGCAGGGAAGCTATGGCTACACCTTC. Amino acid sequence: CASSPSSLQGSYGYTF.

The V gene is TRBV25-1, the J gene TRBJ2-1, with D perhaps assigned TRBD1 or TRBD2 (5 bases each). Deletions cut 3 bases from V and 12 bases from J, with 24 bases between. CDR3 length equals 16 residues. CDR1 is MGHDK and CDR2 is SYGVNS in the germline V gene. CDR3 region: CASSDGNTGTNYGQFF. The CDR3 coding sequence is TGTGCCAGCAGTGACGGGAATACCGGGACCAATTATGGGCAGTTCTTC.

The genes are TRBV14 and TRBJ2-3; no reliable D call. The V gene lost 3 bases and the J gene lost 0 bases, with 13 bases spanning the gap. CDR1 is SGHDN and CDR2 is FVKESK in the germline V gene. The CDR3 has 16 amino acids. The CDR3 sequence is CASSQSRAASTDTQYF. The DNA for the CDR3 is TGTGCCAGCAGCCAGTCCCGGGCGGCTAGCACAGATACGCAGTATTTT.

This chain uses TRBV27 with TRBJ1-5, with D possibly TRBD1 on 6 matching bases. The V gene's germline CDR1 is MNHEY and CDR2 SMNVEV (reference sequence). CDR3 length equals 15 residues. Between the trimmed V and J ends, which lost 0 bases and 7 bases, there was a span of 13 bases. The CDR3 region is CASSLSLGARQPQHF. The CDR3 DNA sequence: TGTGCCAGCAGTTTATCGCTGGGGGCCAGGCAGCCCCAGCATTTT.

With regard to this clone: This specimen includes other DNA sequences encoding the same CDR3. The rearrangement uses TRBV29-1 and TRBJ1-2; D is unclear. Trimming cost V 4 bases and J 2 bases, with 2 bases left between them. The CDR3 has 10 residues. Germline CDR1 reads SQVTM; CDR2 reads ANQGSEA. Written as DNA, the CDR3 is TGCAGCGTTGGGAACTATGGCTACACCTTC. It yields the protein CSVGNYGYTF.

This chain connects TRBV14 to TRBJ2-5, with 7 bases lining up with TRBD2. The V segment lost 4 bases and the J segment 7 bases; nucleotides outside the gene matches: 24. The CDR3 sequence is 19 residues long. CDR1 is SGHDN and CDR2 is FVKESK in the germline V gene. CDR3 DNA: TGTGCCAGCAGCCCCAGGCGGCCTAGCGGATTCCTCCCAGTGGCGACCCAGTACTTC. It codes for CASSPRRPSGFLPVATQYF.

The chain employs TRBV27 and TRBJ2-3, with D possibly being TRBD1 or TRBD2 (6 bases each). Germline V lookup: CDR1 MNHEY, CDR2 SMNVEV (reference sequence). Trimming took 5 bases from V and 8 from J, leaving 29 bases between them. The CDR3 consists of 18 residues. The CDR3 sequence: CASSLLIPNVKGGGTQYF. CDR3 sequence (DNA): TGTGCCAGCAGTCTATTAATCCCTAATGTAAAGGGGGGAGGTACGCAGTATTTT.

V is TRBV5-4 and J is TRBJ1-2; 7 bases map to TRBD1. V shed 2 bases and J 5 bases; nucleotides not matched to a gene: 6. This CDR3 comprises 14 residues. Germline V gene data show CDR1 as SGHNT and CDR2 as YYREEE (reference sequence). In DNA form, the CDR3 reads TGTGCCAGCAGCTTCGCCGGGACAGTGTATGGCTACACCTTC. Translation gives CASSFAGTVYGYTF.

The chain employs TRBV5-8 and TRBJ2-7, with D perhaps assigned TRBD1 or TRBD2 (5 bases each). Trimming removed 4 bases from V and 6 bases from J, with 23 bases in between. This CDR3 has 16 residues. Germline V gene lookup returns CDR1 SGHTS and CDR2 YDEGEE. The DNA of the CDR3 is TGTGCCAGCAGCCCCTGGTTTAGGGGTCGGGAAGGCGAGCAGTACTTC. Its protein is CASSPWFRGREGEQYF. The complete variable domain, with remaining parts taken from reference TRBV5-8 and TRBJ2-7, reads EAGVTQSPTHLIKTRGQQATLRCSPISGHTSVYWYQQALGLGLQFLLWYDEGEERNRGNFPPRFSGRQFPNYSSELNVNALELEDSALYLCASSPWFRGREGEQYFGPGTRLTVT.

In the case of this clone: At one boundary the junction diverges from the germline segment, which might be a read error. The chain has TRBV28 and TRBJ2-6; possible D gene TRBD2, 5 bases. The CDR3 is 17 residues long. Germline CDR1 is MDHEN and CDR2 is SYDVKM. The chain's CDR3 is CASSLPPGGSGSNVLTF. DNA of the CDR3: TGTGCCAGCAGTCTCCCCCCCGGAGGTTCTGGGTCCAACGTCCTGACTTTC.